Presented here are 27 T cell receptor beta chains from one specimen sequenced in a study of T cell responses to AZD1222 COVID-19 vaccine. The data were produced by immunoSEQ multiplex PCR, yet TCRdb's version contains in-frame clones alone and is incomplete. The sample lists 120,000 to 150,000 clones, around nine tenths occurring once. Sequenced material: peripheral blood, taken on day 0 of AZD1222 vaccination. These receptor sequences come from an adult in good health.

Here the CDR3 DNA reads TGTGCCATCAGTGAGTCCCCAGGTGAGACAGATACGCAGTATTTT. It is translated as CAISESPGETDTQYF. The rearrangement uses TRBV10-3 and TRBJ2-3; D uncertain. The length of the CDR3 is 15 residues. V was trimmed by 0 bases and J by 3 bases, leaving 10 bases between them. CDR1 ENHRY and CDR2 SYGVKD come from the germline V gene.

This clone was seen a few times. The chain carries TRBV7-3 and TRBJ2-2, with TRBD1 identical over 9 bases. This CDR3 has 15 residues. CDR1 SGHTA and CDR2 FQGTGA come from the germline V gene. V lost 4 bases and J lost 3; bases outside the gene matches: 3. The CDR3, as DNA: TGTGCCAGCAGCTCCGGGACAGGGTACACCGGGGAGCTGTTTTTT. This gives the protein CASSSGTGYTGELFF.

The sample holds one count of this clone. The chain links TRBV5-1 to TRBJ2-1; a possible D gene is TRBD2 (7 bases). Trimming removed 0 bases at V and 2 bases at J, with 12 bases between. Germline loops: CDR1 SGHRS, CDR2 YFSETQ. The CDR3 loop spans 16 amino acids. The CDR3 DNA is TGCGCCAGCAGCTTGGTGGGGGGGGCTCCCTACAATGAGCAGTTCTTC. Its protein is CASSLVGGAPYNEQFF. The entire variable domain, with the rest obtained from reference TRBV5-1 and TRBJ2-1, is as follows: KAGVTQTPRYLIKTRGQQVTLSCSPISGHRSVSWYQQTPGQGLQFLFEYFSETQRNKGNFPGRFSGRQFSNSRSEMNVSTLELGDSALYLCASSLVGGAPYNEQFFGPGTRLTVL.

This chain joins TRBV6-2 or TRBV6-3 and TRBJ2-5; a possible D gene is TRBD1 (6 bases). V dropped 5 bases and J dropped 5 bases, with 21 bases sitting between them. Germline V gives CDR1 MNHEY, CDR2 SVGEGT. This CDR3 comprises 16 residues. The CDR3 DNA reads as TGTGCCAGCAGTAGGGGTAACGGCAGGGGCCTGGAGACCCAGTACTTC. It yields the protein CASSRGNGRGLETQYF.

This clone has just a few counts. One end of the junction is discordant with germline, which a read error may explain. The chain carries TRBV7-7 and TRBJ2-2, with 7 nucleotides matching TRBD1. The CDR3 is 15 amino acids. The V gene's germline CDR1 is SSHAT and CDR2 FNYEAQ (reference sequence). The CDR3 DNA sequence: TGTGCTAGCAGCCCCGGGACAGTTAACACCGGGGAGCTGTTTTTT. Its translation: CASSPGTVNTGELFF.

The rearrangement links TRBV19 to TRBJ1-5; D unresolved. V was trimmed by 3 bases and J by 2 bases, leaving 11 bases between them. The CDR3 covers 15 residues. The germline gives CDR1 LNHDA, CDR2 SQIVND (reference sequence). CDR3 loop: CASSMRGEGNQPQHF. CDR3 DNA: TGTGCCAGTAGTATGAGAGGCGAAGGCAATCAGCCCCAGCATTTT.

This clone appeared once. The chain joins TRBV19 to TRBJ1-1; 7 bases align to TRBD1. CDR3 length: 14 amino acids. J was trimmed by 8 bases and V by 6 bases; bases with no gene match: 12. Germline CDR1 reads LNHDA; CDR2 reads SQIVND (reference sequence). For the CDR3, the DNA is TGTGCCAGTAGCCTCCGGGACAGTGGCTTGGAAGCTTTCTTT. Amino acids: CASSLRDSGLEAFF.

This sequence joins TRBV5-1 and TRBJ1-3; possibly TRBD1 for D (6 bases). The germline V and J ends were trimmed by 3 bases and 3 bases, with 13 bases remaining between them. The CDR3 has 15 amino acids. The germline gives CDR1 SGHRS, CDR2 YFSETQ. The DNA for the CDR3 is TGCGCCAGCAGCTCCGGGGGCCCCCGTGGAAACACCATATATTTT. It codes for CASSSGGPRGNTIYF.

The V gene is TRBV6-4, the J gene TRBJ2-1; TRBD1 matches at 10 bases. This CDR3 spans 16 amino acids. V lost 5 bases, J lost 7 bases, and 11 bases stayed unmatched. CDR1 MRHNA and CDR2 SNTAGT come from the germline V gene. Written as DNA, the CDR3 is TGTGCCAGCAGTCCCACGATGGGGACAGGGGAAAATGAGCAGTTCTTC. It yields the protein CASSPTMGTGENEQFF.

The chain couples TRBV12-3 or TRBV12-4 to TRBJ1-5; D unclear. This CDR3 is 13 amino acids long. The germline V and J ends were trimmed by 3 bases and 4 bases, with 7 bases remaining between them. Here the CDR3 DNA reads TGTGCCAGCAGTTTTGGGCAGAATCAGCCCCAGCATTTT. The encoded protein is CASSFGQNQPQHF.

The chain joins TRBV6-5 to TRBJ2-1, with 8 bases lining up with TRBD2. V was clipped by 9 bases and J by 2 bases; unmatched bases: 3. CDR1 is MNHEY, CDR2 SVGAGI, per germline. The CDR3 totals 13 residues. This chain's CDR3 is CASSGTPYNEQFF. Written as DNA, the CDR3 is TGTGCCAGTAGCGGGACACCCTACAATGAGCAGTTCTTC.

This chain joins TRBV6-2 or TRBV6-3 and TRBJ2-2; D uncertain. Trimming shortened V by 4 bases and J by 5 bases, and 11 bases separated the two germline ends. The CDR3 is made up of 14 amino acids. Germline V CDR1 and CDR2: MNHEY, SVGEGT. CDR3: CASSSGVGTGELFF. As DNA, the CDR3 is TGTGCCAGCAGTTCGGGTGTGGGGACCGGGGAGCTGTTTTTT.

This chain links TRBV9 with TRBJ2-3, with 7 bases fitting TRBD1. J lost 7 bases, V lost 0 bases, and 8 bases had no gene match. This CDR3 is 15 amino acids long. From germline, CDR1 is SGDLS and CDR2 YYNGEE. CDR3 DNA sequence: TGTGCCAGCAGCGTAGAACAGGGGCGCGGATATACGCAGTATTTT. Translation gives CASSVEQGRGYTQYF.

This chain joins TRBV19 and TRBJ1-1, with a tentative D call TRBD1 (6 bases). CDR3 length: 13 residues. Germline V lookup: CDR1 LNHDA, CDR2 SQIVND (reference sequence). V gave up 4 bases and J gave up 7 bases, with 13 bases separating them. The CDR3 nucleotides are TGTGCCAGTAGTACTTACAGGGATGGTGAAGCTTTCTTT. The encoded protein is CASSTYRDGEAFF.

The chain has TRBV3-1 (or the pseudogene TRBV3-2) and TRBJ2-6; the match to TRBD2 covers 7 bases. Germline-derived CDR1 and CDR2 are LGHDT and YNNKEL (reference sequence). CDR3 length: 20 amino acids. V lost 4 bases and J lost 3; bases outside the gene matches: 18. This CDR3 reads CASSRLSGGVSSYGANVLTF. Written as DNA, the CDR3 is TGTGCCAGCAGCCGCCTCAGTGGGGGGGTCTCATCATATGGGGCCAACGTCCTGACTTTC.

CDR3 region: CASSFDRSNEKLFF. The CDR3 DNA follows: TGTGCCAGCAGCTTCGACAGAAGTAATGAAAAACTGTTTTTT. The chain joins TRBV7-2 to TRBJ1-4; D may be TRBD1 (5 bases). Looked up from germline, CDR1 is SGHTA and CDR2 is FQGNSA. There are 14 residues in the CDR3. V shed 3 bases and J shed 4 bases, with 9 bases lying between them.

V usage is TRBV5-1 and J usage is TRBJ1-2, with TRBD1 identical over 8 bases. The CDR3 loop spans 15 amino acids. The ends lost 4 bases at V and 4 bases at J; junction bases unmatched: 9. Germline V gene sequence: CDR1 SGHRS, CDR2 YFSETQ. Written as DNA, the CDR3 is TGCGCCAGCAGCCAGGGACAGGTGGGGAGCTATGGCTACACCTTC. Translating it yields CASSQGQVGSYGYTF. The full variable domain, rest sourced from reference TRBV5-1 and TRBJ1-2, is KAGVTQTPRYLIKTRGQQVTLSCSPISGHRSVSWYQQTPGQGLQFLFEYFSETQRNKGNFPGRFSGRQFSNSRSEMNVSTLELGDSALYLCASSQGQVGSYGYTFGSGTRLTVV.

This sequence joins TRBV9 and TRBJ2-2, with D uncertain. CDR1 is SGDLS, CDR2 YYNGEE, per germline. This CDR3 has 13 residues. V was shortened by 0 bases and J by 8 bases, with 8 bases between the two germline ends. CDR3 region: CASSVGDGGELFF. The DNA of the CDR3 is TGTGCCAGCAGCGTAGGTGACGGGGGGGAGCTGTTTTTT.

V usage is TRBV4-1 and J usage is TRBJ1-1; D ambiguous. This CDR3 has 16 amino acids. The V gene lost 1 base and the J gene lost 6 bases, with 18 bases spanning the gap. The germline V gene has CDR1 MGHRA and CDR2 YSYEKL. CDR3 bases: TGCGCCAGCAGCCAAGGGTTCCCGGACCCCGGGGCTGAAGCTTTCTTT. It codes for CASSQGFPDPGAEAFF.

The chain carries TRBV6-5 and TRBJ1-6, with 7 bases identical to TRBD1. Per germline, CDR1 MNHEY and CDR2 SVGAGI. CDR3 length: 15 amino acids. After removal of 6 bases from V and 3 bases from J, the junction contained 5 bases not matched to a gene. The DNA for the CDR3 is TGTGCCAGCAGATACCGGGACAGCTATAATTCACCCCTCCACTTT. It is translated as CASRYRDSYNSPLHF.

The V call is TRBV5-1, the J call TRBJ2-6, with D possibly called TRBD1 or TRBD2 (5 bases each). The germline V gene encodes CDR1 SGHRS and CDR2 YFSETQ. Trimming took 0 bases from V and 4 from J, leaving 11 bases between them. This CDR3 has 16 amino acids. Written as DNA, the CDR3 is TGCGCCAGCAGCTTGGCCGTAGGGACCGGGGCCAACGTCCTGACTTTC. The encoded protein is CASSLAVGTGANVLTF.

This chain joins TRBV15 and TRBJ1-5; D is unclear. Per germline, CDR1 LNHNV and CDR2 YYDKDF (reference sequence). Trimming removed 0 bases at V and 3 bases at J, with 3 bases between. The CDR3 contains 13 residues. In DNA, the CDR3 is TGTGCCACCAGCAGAGACCCCAATCAGCCCCAGCATTTT. Protein: CATSRDPNQPQHF.

The CDR3 loop is CASSLGPAGNTEAFF. The DNA of the CDR3 is TGTGCCAGCAGCTTAGGCCCAGCGGGGAACACTGAAGCTTTCTTT. This sequence joins TRBV7-2 and TRBJ1-1; D not certain. Deletions cut 1 base from V and 1 base from J, with 10 bases between. The CDR3 has 15 residues. Per germline, CDR1 SGHTA and CDR2 FQGNSA.

The rearrangement uses TRBV9 and TRBJ2-6; D perhaps matches TRBD1 (6 bases). This CDR3 region has 17 residues. The V gene lost 2 bases and the J gene lost 0 bases, with 12 bases spanning the gap. Looked up from germline, CDR1 is SGDLS and CDR2 is YYNGEE. The CDR3 sequence is CASSVGHPNSGANVLTF. CDR3 nucleotides: TGTGCCAGCAGCGTGGGACACCCAAACTCTGGGGCCAACGTCCTGACTTTC.

This chain connects TRBV4-1 to TRBJ1-2; D gene unclear. There are 15 residues in the CDR3. Trimming shortened V by 1 base and J by 4 bases, and 13 bases separated the two germline ends. From germline, CDR1 is MGHRA and CDR2 YSYEKL. CDR3 region: CASSQATGSGYGYTF. CDR3 DNA sequence: TGCGCCAGCAGCCAAGCCACGGGGTCCGGCTATGGCTACACCTTC.

The chain couples TRBV9 to TRBJ2-5; TRBD1 or TRBD2 may be the D gene (6 bases each). CDR1 is SGDLS and CDR2 is YYNGEE in the germline V gene. The CDR3 has 15 amino acids. The V gene lost 0 bases and the J gene lost 2 bases, with 11 bases spanning the gap. The CDR3 coding sequence is TGTGCCAGCAGCGTAGAAGGGGGGCGGCAAGAGACCCAGTACTTC. It yields the protein CASSVEGGRQETQYF.

The chain is built from TRBV13 and TRBJ1-6; weak D call: TRBD1 (5 bases). Trimming pared 6 bases from V and 8 bases from J, leaving 20 bases between. This CDR3 has 16 amino acids. CDR1 is PRHDT, CDR2 FYEKMQ, per germline (reference sequence). The CDR3 DNA sequence: TGTGCCAGCAGTTTTAAAGCACTGACAGAAGATTCACCCCTCCACTTT. Protein: CASSFKALTEDSPLHF.